This passage covers 15 T cell receptor beta chains from one sample sequenced in a study of cytomegalovirus exposure and HLA in healthy donors. The protocol was immunoSEQ multiplex PCR, while the TCRdb copy is restricted to in-frame clones and leaves out a portion. The table lists 200,000 or so clones, roughly 82% of them singletons. Sequencing used PBMCs. These receptors came from a woman aged 25 to 39 in good health and CMV-seropositive.

The chain joins TRBV18 to TRBJ2-3; D might be TRBD2 (5 bases). Trimming removed 5 bases at V and 0 bases at J, with 18 bases between. CDR1 and CDR2 (germline): KGHSH, LQKENI. The CDR3 totals 17 residues. CDR3 sequence: CASSANSGELSTDTQYF. CDR3 coding DNA: TGTGCCAGCTCAGCGAACTCCGGGGAACTTAGCACAGATACGCAGTATTTT.

This chain links TRBV2 with TRBJ1-2; a weak D match, TRBD1 (5 bases). Looked up from germline, CDR1 is SNHLY and CDR2 is FYNNEI. This CDR3 has 14 amino acids. With 8 bases removed from V and 6 bases from J, the gap between germline ends came to 19 bases. Written as DNA, the CDR3 is TGTGCCAGCCTCCCAGAATGGGGGGATAATGGCTACACCTTC. Protein product: CASLPEWGDNGYTF.

CDR3 sequence: CASTPERGIGYEQYF. The CDR3 nucleotides read TGTGCCAGCACCCCGGAACGAGGGATTGGCTACGAGCAGTACTTC. This sequence joins TRBV2 and TRBJ2-7; maybe TRBD2 (5 bases). The germline V gene has CDR1 SNHLY and CDR2 FYNNEI. The V end was cut by 7 bases, the J end by 3 bases, with 19 bases between. This CDR3 region has 15 residues.

This chain uses TRBV6-1 with TRBJ1-5; TRBD1 matches 12 bases. The CDR3 runs 15 residues. With 4 bases clipped from V and 4 bases from J, the junction kept 2 bases outside the gene matches. The germline gives CDR1 MNHNS, CDR2 SASEGT. CDR3 in amino acids: CASSGGQGANQPQHF. Here the CDR3 DNA reads TGTGCCAGCAGTGGGGGACAGGGGGCAAATCAGCCCCAGCATTTT.

This clone was observed a few times. V gene TRBV11-3 combines with J gene TRBJ2-3; 9 nucleotides line up with TRBD2. The CDR3 length is 16 residues. CDR1 is SGHNT and CDR2 is YENEEA in the germline V gene. V was pared by 0 bases and J by 4 bases, with 5 bases of the junction left unmatched. The CDR3 DNA sequence: TGTGCCAGCAGCTTAGATGGGACTAGCCTACCAGATACGCAGTATTTT. Translation gives CASSLDGTSLPDTQYF.

The V gene is TRBV15, the J gene TRBJ2-5; 7 positions match TRBD1. The junction had 6 bases not matched to a gene; V was cut back by 0 bases and J by 8 bases. The CDR3 is 14 amino acids. Germline V gives CDR1 LNHNV, CDR2 YYDKDF (reference sequence). The CDR3 nucleotides read TGTGCCACCAGCAGAGATCTTGAGGGGGCTACCCAGTACTTC. This translates into CATSRDLEGATQYF.

The sample holds a few counts of this clone. V usage is TRBV4-2 and J usage is TRBJ2-7; TRBD2 matches 11 bases. Germline V gives CDR1 LGHNA, CDR2 YNFKEQ. The CDR3 is made up of 14 amino acids. V was pared by 4 bases and J by 6 bases, with 5 bases of the junction left unmatched. The DNA for the CDR3 is TGTGCCAGCAGCCCAACTAGCGGGAGCCGCGAGCAGTACTTC. Translated: CASSPTSGSREQYF.

J is TRBJ1-3 and V is TRBV29-1; D is uncertain. V lost 0 bases, J lost 4 bases, and 10 bases lay in between. Germline values: CDR1 SQVTM, CDR2 ANQGSEA. The CDR3 totals 14 residues. CDR3 in amino acids: CSVEELGDGNTIYF. The CDR3 nucleotides are TGCAGCGTTGAAGAATTGGGAGACGGAAACACCATATATTTT.

The V and J genes are TRBV9 and TRBJ2-5, with TRBD2 identical over 8 bases. V shed 7 bases, J shed 5 bases, and the junction held 13 bases outside the gene matches. This CDR3 has 15 amino acids. Germline assignment: CDR1 SGDLS and CDR2 YYNGEE. Here the CDR3 DNA reads TGTGCCAGCGGTCCAGCGGGAGTTGGGTCGGAGACCCAGTACTTC. Its translation is CASGPAGVGSETQYF.

The genes are TRBV4-1 and TRBJ2-1, with a tentative D call TRBD2 (6 bases). Trimming shortened V by 3 bases and J by 4 bases, and 19 bases separated the two germline ends. The CDR3 runs to 17 residues. Germline V lookup: CDR1 MGHRA, CDR2 YSYEKL. CDR3 amino acids: CASSHNDLGGIYNEQFF. In DNA form, the CDR3 reads TGCGCCAGCAGCCACAATGATCTGGGGGGAATTTACAATGAGCAGTTCTTC.

The sample holds one count of this clone. The chain combines TRBV28 with TRBJ1-2; D remains unclear. V shed 6 bases and J shed 8 bases, with 13 bases lying between them. This CDR3 has 12 amino acids. Germline assignment: CDR1 MDHEN and CDR2 SYDVKM. CDR3 nucleotide sequence: TGTGCCAGCAGCGCCGTATATCGGGGCTACACCTTC. Protein sequence: CASSAVYRGYTF.

This clone has only a few counts. The chain employs TRBV11-3 and TRBJ2-2; D is unclear. Trimming took 4 bases from V and 3 from J, leaving 3 bases between them. The CDR3 runs 12 residues. Looked up from germline, CDR1 is SGHNT and CDR2 is YENEEA. The CDR3 spells CASSSDTGELFF. In nucleotides, the CDR3 is TGTGCCAGCAGCTCCGACACCGGGGAGCTGTTTTTT.

The genes are TRBV19 and TRBJ2-2; D not resolved. There are 12 residues in the CDR3. Germline-derived CDR1 and CDR2 are LNHDA and SQIVND (reference sequence). Trimming stripped 2 bases from V and 7 bases from J, with 5 bases between. The CDR3 nucleotides read TGTGCCAGTAGTATACCCCACGGGGAGCTGTTTTTT. This encodes CASSIPHGELFF.

The chain is built from TRBV5-6 and TRBJ2-1; D gene ambiguous. Germline lookup yields CDR1 SGHDT and CDR2 YYEEEE. V lost 2 bases and J lost 7, with 7 bases in between. The CDR3 has 12 amino acids. CDR3: CASSFEWNEQFF. The CDR3 DNA reads as TGTGCCAGCAGCTTTGAGTGGAATGAGCAGTTCTTC. The whole variable domain, remainder taken from reference TRBV5-6 and TRBJ2-1, is DAGVTQSPTHLIKTRGQQVTLRCSPKSGHDTVSWYQQALGQGPQFIFQYYEEEERQRGNFPDRFSGHQFPNYSSELNVNALLLGDSALYLCASSFEWNEQFFGPGTRLTVL.

The V gene is TRBV7-2, the J gene TRBJ2-5; D is perhaps TRBD2 (6 bases). Germline-derived CDR1 and CDR2 are SGHTA and FQGNSA. The V end was cut by 5 bases, the J end by 0 bases, with 10 bases between. This CDR3 has 14 amino acids. CDR3 amino acids: CASSERDYQETQYF. DNA for the CDR3: TGTGCCAGCAGCGAACGGGACTACCAAGAGACCCAGTACTTC.